This TCR beta chain is drawn from a study of post-analysis software for immune sequencing data (dated by TCRdb to between 2014 and 2017). Notes on the research overall: Disease courses on record covered relapsing-remitting, secondary progressive and progressive-relapsing multiple sclerosis, though some patients had no subtype annotation. Patient repertoires were compared against roughly 12 previously published healthy control repertoires from donors aged 6 to 25 years. A subset of samples was prepared in parallel using single-end sample barcoding, then pooled and co-amplified after Illumina adapter ligation. General conclusions and limits of the study: The control group was slightly older than the multiple sclerosis patient group. Roughly 5 TRBV segments, including TRBV5-6, TRBV5-1 and TRBV20-1, were significantly more frequent in patients than controls. Direct clustering with F measure showed strong co-clustering of samples prepared in the same batch, prompting a batch-effect correction. Normalized Chao1 diversity was significantly lower in multiple sclerosis patients than controls, suggesting substantial peripheral T-cell clonal expansion.

To note about this clonotype: Its antigen is not yet known. Base quality data are lacking; no much larger clone is found one base away.

Receptor libraries were prepared by PCR. Data came from an Illumina HiSeq 2500. To reduce PCR and sequencing biases, unique molecular identifiers were built into the TCR beta cDNA libraries. Every 1 to 10 million input T cells yielded 500,000 or so cDNA molecules, meaning each molecule approximated one T cell. Patient libraries were prepared and sequenced with the same protocol used for the earlier healthy control dataset. Within a given batch, samples were prepared together, multiplexed and sequenced on the same HiSeq lane. In the paper's pipeline: MIGEC was used to process the raw barcoded reads, and molecular identifier groups with only a single read were discarded before consensus assembly and CDR3 extraction. Clonotype tables were post-analysed with VDJtools, normalizing diversity by down-sampling all datasets to the smallest sample size. In repertoire overlap clustering, CDR3 amino acid sequences, but not nucleotide sequences, were matched to correct batch-related cross-sample contamination. The raw public data were reprocessed by TCRdb itself: fastp quality trimming at Q25, MiXCR clonotype calling, in-frame beta chains only. Rows are combined by CDR3 protein, so each entry shows the most common genes and DNA. Here the V and J calls rest on TCRdb's processing, not on the authors' analysis. This sample gives 800,000 to 950,000 distinct CDR3 sequences in total; approximately 53% of them show up just once. Approximately 4.3% of the sample is in the top ten clones.

The CDR3, from cysteine to phenylalanine, totals 17 residues. Only the CDR3 DNA stays, 51 bases, in frame from base 1. From V the trimming removes 8 bases and from J it removes 4 bases, while the gene matches leave 10 bases of the junction unaccounted for. Sequences ENHRY (CDR1) and SYGVKD (CDR2) are obtained from the germline V gene. To demonstrate the VDJtools post-analysis software, TCR beta repertoires were profiled from the peripheral blood of over ten young patients with multiple sclerosis. The patients with multiple sclerosis were children and adolescents between roughly 6 and 17 years of age.

This TCR came from a girl aged 5-17 years with multiple sclerosis. The chain uses TRBV10-3 and TRBJ2-1, and 14 bases in between align with TRBD2. Sequenced: blood. For the CDR3, the sequence is CAIAGTSGSWGYNEQFF. The nucleotide sequence reads TGTGCCATCGCCGGGACTAGCGGGAGTTGGGGTTACAATGAGCAGTTCTTC.